Sequencing of this T cell receptor (beta chain) was carried out in a study of T cells in localized non-small cell lung cancer. Study observations and caveats: A median of 57 of the top 100 tumor clones appeared in adjacent lung, which was paired and uninvolved. T cell clonality was highest in uninvolved adjacent lung, above tumor.

The trim removed 3 bases at V and 2 bases at J, leaving 2 bases unmatched. Per germline, CDR1 SGDLS and CDR2 YYNGEE. CDR3 length: 15 residues. TCRdb's table, derived via immunoSEQ multiplex PCR, lists solely in-frame clones and lacks some. The repertoire includes around 50,000 clones, 70% to 90% of them detected once, and 2.5% sits in the top ten. This clone was recorded once. Its target is not known. This sequence originates from a man aged 40-75 years with stage II lung adenocarcinoma. Source: PBMCs, taken before any cancer treatment. This chain connects TRBV9 to TRBJ2-6; 7 bases are a match to TRBD1. The CDR3: CASSGTGAGANVLTF. CDR3 in DNA: TGTGCCAGCAGCGGGACAGGAGCTGGGGCCAACGTCCTGACTTTC.